The 19 T cell receptor beta chains below all came from one sample that was sequenced in a study of cytomegalovirus exposure and HLA in healthy donors. PCR involved 60 Vbeta and 13 Jbeta primers. TCRdb keeps only in-frame clones here, not all; method: immunoSEQ multiplex PCR. The table records around 92,000 clones, 65% to 75% of them present only once. The sequenced sample was PBMCs. Receptors were obtained from a woman aged 70-85 years in good health and CMV-seropositive.

The rearrangement links TRBV19 to TRBJ1-1; perhaps TRBD1 as D (6 bases). CDR1 LNHDA and CDR2 SQIVND come from the germline V gene (reference sequence). The CDR3 has 15 residues. The ends were cut back, 5 bases at V and 5 bases at J, with 18 bases in the middle. As DNA, the CDR3 is TGTGCCAGTAGTCGGGGGGCCGGCTCAAGGACTGAAGCTTTCTTT. Translated, it gives CASSRGAGSRTEAFF.

In DNA, the CDR3 is TGTGCCAGCAGCAAAGCCTTCCGGTGCATGAACACTGAAGCTTTCTTT. It translates to CASSKAFRCMNTEAFF. This sequence joins TRBV21-1 and TRBJ1-1. TRBV21-1 corresponds to a pseudogene. The CDR3 spans 16 residues.

V and J are TRBV14 and TRBJ2-7; TRBD1 matches 7 bases. Germline-derived CDR1 and CDR2 are SGHDN and FVKESK. J gave up 5 bases and V 6 bases, and 7 bases lay outside the gene matches. The CDR3 loop spans 13 amino acids. As DNA, the CDR3 is TGTGCCAGCAGGCGACAGGGTAGCCACGAGCAGTACTTC. It translates to CASRRQGSHEQYF.

The chain links TRBV27 to TRBJ2-3, with TRBD2 as a possible D gene (7 bases). The V end was cut by 6 bases, the J end by 4 bases, with 17 bases between. Germline CDR1 reads MNHEY; CDR2 reads SMNVEV (reference sequence). This CDR3 is 15 amino acids long. The CDR3 region has the DNA TGTGCCAGCAGAGTAAGGGGGGGAAGATCAGATACGCAGTATTTT. Amino acids: CASRVRGGRSDTQYF.

This clone was recorded only once. The chain links TRBV21-1 to TRBJ2-7; the table's D call of TRBD1 was not tested on the DNA. TRBV21-1 is designated a pseudogene. This CDR3 has 21 residues. The CDR3 loop is CASSSAYDRSRRKTSSYEQYF. CDR3 sequence (DNA): TGTGCCAGCAGCAGCGCTTATGACAGGTCCCGACGAAAGACGAGCTCCTACGAGCAGTACTTC.

This rearrangement joins TRBV2 to TRBJ1-1; possibly TRBD1 for D (5 bases). The CDR3 is made up of 14 amino acids. Trimming cost V 4 bases and J 0 bases, with 9 bases left between them. Germline V gene data show CDR1 as SNHLY and CDR2 as FYNNEI. The CDR3 is CASSGQRMNTEAFF. As DNA, the CDR3 is TGTGCCAGCAGTGGACAGAGAATGAACACTGAAGCTTTCTTT.

The V call is TRBV27, the J call TRBJ1-2; 10 nucleotides match TRBD1. With 5 bases clipped from V and 4 bases from J, the junction kept 7 bases outside the gene matches. The CDR3 spans 15 residues. Looked up from germline, CDR1 is MNHEY and CDR2 is SMNVEV (reference sequence). The CDR3 nucleotides are TGTGCCAGCAGTCTCCGGACAGGGGGACTCTATGGCTACACCTTC. Residues: CASSLRTGGLYGYTF.

CDR3 DNA sequence: TGTGCCATCAGTCCCGCATCGGGACAGGGCTCCTACAATGAGCAGTTCTTC. This gives the protein CAISPASGQGSYNEQFF. V gene TRBV10-3 combines with J gene TRBJ2-1; 9 bases fit TRBD1. CDR1 is ENHRY and CDR2 is SYGVKD in the germline V gene. The CDR3 extends over 17 amino acids. The trim removed 5 bases at V and 0 bases at J, leaving 8 bases unmatched.

This chain links TRBV4-1 with TRBJ2-1; 12 bases are a match to TRBD2. Germline values: CDR1 MGHRA, CDR2 YSYEKL. The CDR3 has 18 residues. J gave up 4 bases and V 3 bases, and 10 bases lay outside the gene matches. The CDR3 DNA reads TGCGCCAGCAGCCATCCAGGCCTAGCGGGGGGGCAGTACAATGAGCAGTTCTTC. The encoded protein is CASSHPGLAGGQYNEQFF.

The rearrangement links TRBV2 to TRBJ2-2, with 12 bases aligning to TRBD2. CDR1 is SNHLY and CDR2 is FYNNEI in the germline V gene. Germline trimming cut 6 bases from V and 5 bases from J; bases unmatched to any gene: 4. This CDR3 has 15 amino acids. In DNA form, the CDR3 reads TGTGCCAGCAGACTGACTAGCGGGAGTACCGGGGAGCTGTTTTTT. As protein: CASRLTSGSTGELFF.

The chain uses TRBV10-2 and TRBJ2-2, with 14 nucleotides matching TRBD2. The junction had 3 bases not matched to a gene; V was cut back by 7 bases and J by 5 bases. This CDR3 region has 15 residues. The germline CDR1 and CDR2 sequences are WSHSY and SAAADI. The CDR3 region is CASKGLAGGTGELFF. In DNA, the CDR3 is TGCGCCAGCAAAGGACTAGCGGGGGGTACCGGGGAGCTGTTTTTT.

In its sample, this clone was seen a few times. This chain connects TRBV6-5 to TRBJ2-5; 8 nucleotides align to TRBD2. The CDR3 contains 11 residues. The V segment lost 6 bases and the J segment 11 bases; nucleotides outside the gene matches: 5. Germline-derived CDR1 and CDR2 are MNHEY and SVGAGI. In DNA form, the CDR3 reads TGTGCCAGCAGCAACGGGGGGGCGCAGTACTTC. Translation: CASSNGGAQYF.

The CDR3 DNA follows: TGTGCCAGCAGCTTAGATGACCTCGGGGGCTACACCTTC. This encodes CASSLDDLGGYTF. This sequence joins TRBV7-9 and TRBJ1-2, with D hard to call. In germline, CDR1 is SEHNR, CDR2 FQNEAQ (reference sequence). The CDR3 totals 13 residues. Deletions cut 1 base from V and 8 bases from J, with 11 bases between.

The CDR3 nucleotides are TGTGCCAGCAGCGTTAGTACTAGCGTTGGCAATGAGCAGTTCTTC. Its protein is CASSVSTSVGNEQFF. This chain connects TRBV9 to TRBJ2-1; 7 positions match TRBD2. CDR1 and CDR2 (germline): SGDLS, YYNGEE. The CDR3 loop spans 15 amino acids. Trimming took 2 bases from V and 6 from J; bases not matched to a gene: 8.

V is TRBV4-1 and J is TRBJ2-5, with 10 bases lining up with TRBD1. Germline CDR1 and CDR2: MGHRA and YSYEKL. V shed 5 bases, J shed 4 bases, and the junction held 7 bases outside the gene matches. This CDR3 comprises 15 residues. CDR3 nucleotides: TGCGCCAGCAGCACAGACAGGGGGCAGGGAGAGACCCAGTACTTC. It codes for CASSTDRGQGETQYF.

This clone was seen only a few times. The gene calls are TRBV28 and TRBJ2-6, with 9 bases matching TRBD2. CDR3 length: 18 amino acids. After removal of 1 base from V and 0 bases from J, the junction contained 4 bases not matched to a gene. Germline CDR1 is MDHEN and CDR2 is SYDVKM. The CDR3 region is CASSLYLAGSSGANVLTF. The DNA of the CDR3 is TGTGCCAGCAGTTTATATCTAGCGGGAAGCTCTGGGGCCAACGTCCTGACTTTC.

The J gene is TRBJ2-7, the V gene TRBV4-1; TRBD2 matches 9 bases. This CDR3 has 15 residues. With V trimmed by 3 bases and J by 3 bases, 6 bases remained unmatched. Germline V gives CDR1 MGHRA, CDR2 YSYEKL. The CDR3 reads CASSHPPSGIYEQYF. The CDR3 DNA follows: TGCGCCAGCAGCCACCCCCCTAGCGGGATCTACGAGCAGTACTTC.

The V gene is TRBV5-4, the J gene TRBJ2-7, with 11 bases aligning to TRBD1. Germline V gene data show CDR1 as SGHNT and CDR2 as YYREEE (reference sequence). This CDR3 spans 15 amino acids. V was clipped by 2 bases and J by 0 bases; unmatched bases: 1. For the CDR3, the DNA is TGTGCCAGCAGCTTAGGGACAGGGGGCTCCTACGAGCAGTACTTC. Protein sequence: CASSLGTGGSYEQYF. The complete variable domain, with remaining parts taken from reference TRBV5-4 and TRBJ2-7, reads ETGVTQSPTHLIKTRGQQVTLRCSSQSGHNTVSWYQQALGQGPQFIFQYYREEENGRGNFPPRFSGLQFPNYSSELNVNALELDDSALYLCASSLGTGGSYEQYFGPGTRLTVT.

The rearrangement joins TRBV5-1 to TRBJ2-5, with TRBD2 identical over 12 bases. After removal of 0 bases from V and 0 bases from J, the junction contained 12 bases not matched to a gene. The CDR3 has 20 amino acids. Germline CDR1 SGHRS, CDR2 YFSETQ. In DNA form, the CDR3 reads TGCGCCAGCAGCTTGGCCGTGGGTTCTAGCGGGGGGGGAAACCAAGAGACCCAGTACTTC. Amino acids: CASSLAVGSSGGGNQETQYF.